This entry lists 15 T cell receptor beta chains sequenced from one sample in a study of blood T cell repertoires in COVID-19. Assay used: immunoSEQ multiplex PCR; TCRdb lists only in-frame clones, some missing. The sample holds 150,000 or so clones, around 88% seen once. The sample was peripheral blood. These receptors all stem from a human donor in a cohort sampled during active COVID-19.

The chain combines TRBV3-1 (or the pseudogene TRBV3-2) with TRBJ1-4, with D unclear. This CDR3 region has 15 residues. In germline, CDR1 is LGHDT, CDR2 YNNKEL (reference sequence). V was shortened by 1 base and J by 7 bases, with 13 bases between the two germline ends. The CDR3 DNA is TGTGCCAGCAGCCAAGTACGAGGGTATAGTGAAAAACTGTTTTTT. It is translated as CASSQVRGYSEKLFF.

The chain employs TRBV28 and TRBJ2-7, with D unclear. Germline-derived CDR1 and CDR2 are MDHEN and SYDVKM. The V end lost 5 bases, the J end lost 6 bases, and 17 bases lay between the germline ends. This CDR3 contains 14 residues. CDR3 protein: CASSPPVRVTEQYF. The DNA for the CDR3 is TGTGCCAGCAGTCCCCCAGTACGGGTGACCGAGCAGTACTTC.

The chain joins TRBV9 to TRBJ2-3, with 8 bases lining up with TRBD1. There are 16 residues in the CDR3. Unmatched junction bases numbered 10, after V lost 4 bases and J lost 3 bases. CDR1 SGDLS and CDR2 YYNGEE come from the germline V gene. CDR3 loop: CASSQTGAAGTDTQYF. The CDR3 bases are TGTGCCAGCAGCCAGACAGGGGCGGCGGGGACAGATACGCAGTATTTT.

The chain combines TRBV9 with TRBJ2-7; 9 bases are shared with TRBD2. Germline V gene sequence: CDR1 SGDLS, CDR2 YYNGEE. The CDR3 consists of 16 residues. The junction had 11 bases not matched to a gene; V was cut back by 3 bases and J by 4 bases. CDR3 sequence reads: CASSAGLASGDYEQYF. CDR3 nucleotide sequence: TGTGCCAGCAGCGCGGGACTAGCTTCGGGGGATTACGAGCAGTACTTC.

This chain uses TRBV7-8 with TRBJ2-1, with 11 bases lining up with TRBD2. CDR1 SGHVS and CDR2 FQNEAQ come from the germline V gene. Losses at the gene ends were 4 bases for V and 4 bases for J; bases not matched to a gene: 6. The CDR3 has 16 residues. CDR3 nucleotide sequence: TGTGCCAGCAGCTATAGGACTAGCGGGCCATACAATGAGCAGTTCTTC. It codes for CASSYRTSGPYNEQFF.

As regards this clone: Its ends do not fully match the called genes, so a read error is possible. CDR3 bases: TGTGCCAGCAGCTCGAGCGGGGGGCCTCCGCACTTC. Its protein is CASSSSGGPPHF. The V gene is TRBV7-3, the J gene TRBJ2-7; 9 nucleotides line up with TRBD2. This CDR3 comprises 12 residues. CDR1 and CDR2 from the germline V gene are SGHTA and FQGTGA.

V and J are TRBV5-5 and TRBJ1-4; TRBD1 might be the D (6 bases). The CDR3 has 15 amino acids. V lost 2 bases, J lost 6 bases, and 14 bases lay in between. Germline V gives CDR1 SGHKS, CDR2 YYEKEE (reference sequence). For the CDR3, the DNA is TGTGCCAGCAGCTTATACAGGGATGGGGATGAAAAACTGTTTTTT. It specifies CASSLYRDGDEKLFF.

The rearrangement joins TRBV5-6 to TRBJ2-7, with 8 bases that match TRBD1. Germline V lookup: CDR1 SGHDT, CDR2 YYEEEE. Germline trimming cut 2 bases from V and 2 bases from J; bases unmatched to any gene: 0. The CDR3 length is 13 residues. Here the CDR3 DNA reads TGTGCCAGCAGCTTACAGGGGGCCTACGAGCAGTACTTC. Translating gives CASSLQGAYEQYF.

V gene TRBV16 combines with J gene TRBJ2-7, with D possibly TRBD2 on 6 matching bases. Trimming left V 3 bases short and J 7 bases short, with 13 bases between. The CDR3 has 13 amino acids. CDR1 and CDR2 from the germline V gene are KGHSY and FQNENV. The CDR3 sequence is CASSQGGYEEQYF. CDR3 sequence (DNA): TGTGCCAGCAGCCAGGGGGGTTACGAGGAGCAGTACTTC.

The V and J genes are TRBV7-9 and TRBJ1-2; D unresolved. The CDR3 contains 15 residues. The germline V and J ends were trimmed by 1 base and 1 base, with 10 bases remaining between them. CDR1 is SEHNR and CDR2 is FQNEAQ in the germline V gene (reference sequence). The CDR3, as DNA: TGTGCCAGCAGCTTAGATTCTGGCAGTAACTATGGCTACACCTTC. Amino acid sequence: CASSLDSGSNYGYTF.

The chain recombines TRBV27 with TRBJ2-7, with D uncertain. V lost 3 bases and J lost 3, with 18 bases in between. The germline V gene has CDR1 MNHEY and CDR2 SMNVEV (reference sequence). This CDR3 has 16 residues. Here the CDR3 DNA reads TGTGCCAGCAGTTTGTATCCCTTGGGCAGCTTCTACGAGCAGTACTTC. It is translated as CASSLYPLGSFYEQYF.

The rearrangement uses TRBV6-6 and TRBJ2-7, with D possibly TRBD1 on 6 matching bases. The germline V and J ends were trimmed by 3 bases and 2 bases, with 14 bases remaining between them. This CDR3 region has 15 residues. Germline CDR1 MNHNY, CDR2 SVGAGI (reference sequence). The DNA for the CDR3 is TGTGCCAGCAGTTATGCTGGGACACAGACCTACGAGCAGTACTTC. This translates into CASSYAGTQTYEQYF.

The V call is TRBV7-8, the J call TRBJ2-5, with 8 positions matching TRBD1. CDR1 is SGHVS, CDR2 FQNEAQ, per germline. The CDR3 length is 15 residues. V trimming: 1 base; J trimming: 5 bases; junction bases outside the gene matches: 6. The CDR3 coding sequence is TGTGCCAGCAGCTTAGTGGGCCGGGACAGGGAGACCCAGTACTTC. Translated, it gives CASSLVGRDRETQYF.

V gene TRBV27 combines with J gene TRBJ2-7; TRBD1 aligns across 7 bases. Trimming removed 2 bases from V and 3 bases from J; junction bases left unmatched: 10. The CDR3 covers 16 residues. Germline values: CDR1 MNHEY, CDR2 SMNVEV (reference sequence). The CDR3 nucleotides are TGTGCCAGCAGTTTAAAGGCTACAGGGGTCGGCTACGAGCAGTACTTC. It encodes CASSLKATGVGYEQYF.

This clone was picked up a small number of times. The chain is built from TRBV7-9 and TRBJ1-2; TRBD1 aligns across 7 bases. Germline V gene data show CDR1 as SEHNR and CDR2 as FQNEAQ (reference sequence). The V and J ends lost 1 base and 4 bases, in that order; junction bases with no gene match: 0. There are 13 residues in the CDR3. CDR3 loop: CASSLDRGYGYTF. CDR3 sequence (DNA): TGTGCCAGCAGCTTAGACAGGGGCTATGGCTACACCTTC.